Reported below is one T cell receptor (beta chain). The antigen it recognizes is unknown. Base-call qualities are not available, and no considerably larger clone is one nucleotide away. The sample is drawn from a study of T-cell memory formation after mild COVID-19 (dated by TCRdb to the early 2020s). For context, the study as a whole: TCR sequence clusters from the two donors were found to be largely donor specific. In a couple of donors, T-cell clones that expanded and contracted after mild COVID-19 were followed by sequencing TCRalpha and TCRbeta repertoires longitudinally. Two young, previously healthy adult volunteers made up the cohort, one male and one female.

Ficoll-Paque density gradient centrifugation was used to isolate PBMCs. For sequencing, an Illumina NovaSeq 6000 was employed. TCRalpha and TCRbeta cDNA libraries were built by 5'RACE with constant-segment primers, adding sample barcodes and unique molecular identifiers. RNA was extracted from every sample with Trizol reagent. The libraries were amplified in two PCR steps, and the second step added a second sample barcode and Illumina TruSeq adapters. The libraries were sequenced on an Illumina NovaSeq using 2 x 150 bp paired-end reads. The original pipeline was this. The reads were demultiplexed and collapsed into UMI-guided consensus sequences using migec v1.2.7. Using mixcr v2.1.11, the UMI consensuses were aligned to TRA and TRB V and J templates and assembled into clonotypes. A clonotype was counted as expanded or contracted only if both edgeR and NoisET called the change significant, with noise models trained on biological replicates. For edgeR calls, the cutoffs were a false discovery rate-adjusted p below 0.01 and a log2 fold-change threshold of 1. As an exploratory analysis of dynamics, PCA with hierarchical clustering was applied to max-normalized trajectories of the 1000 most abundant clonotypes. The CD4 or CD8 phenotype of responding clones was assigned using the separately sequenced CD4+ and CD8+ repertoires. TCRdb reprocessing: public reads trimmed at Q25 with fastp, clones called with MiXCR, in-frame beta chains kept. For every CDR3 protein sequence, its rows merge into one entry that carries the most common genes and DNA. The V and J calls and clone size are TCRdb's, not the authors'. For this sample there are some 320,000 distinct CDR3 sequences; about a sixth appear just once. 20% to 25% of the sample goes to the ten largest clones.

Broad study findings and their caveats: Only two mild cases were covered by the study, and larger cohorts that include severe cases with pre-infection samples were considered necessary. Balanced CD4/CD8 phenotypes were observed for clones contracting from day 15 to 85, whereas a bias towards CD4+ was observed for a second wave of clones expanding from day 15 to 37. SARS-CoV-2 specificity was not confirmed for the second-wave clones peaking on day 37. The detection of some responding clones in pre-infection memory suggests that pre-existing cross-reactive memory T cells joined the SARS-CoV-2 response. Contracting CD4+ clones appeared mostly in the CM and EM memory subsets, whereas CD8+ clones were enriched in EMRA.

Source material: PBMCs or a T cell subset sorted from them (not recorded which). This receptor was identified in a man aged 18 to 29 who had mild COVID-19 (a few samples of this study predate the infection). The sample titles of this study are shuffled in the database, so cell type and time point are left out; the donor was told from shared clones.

The DNA sequence is given as TGTGCCAGCAGTTCTCCCGGGACAGGGTTTGCCACCGGGGAGCTGTTTTTT. It translates as CASSSPGTGFATGELFF. The V and J genes are TRBV6-6 and TRBJ2-2, with 9 bases matching TRBD1. Trimmed from V: 4 bases; trimmed from J: 4 bases; junction bases lacking a gene match: 10. Including the terminal cysteine and phenylalanine, the CDR3 comprises 17 residues. Just CDR3 DNA is preserved here, 51 bases in frame from base 1. The germline V gene encodes CDR1 MNHNY and CDR2 SVGAGI (reference sequence).